This T cell receptor beta chain stems from a study of blood T cell repertoires in COVID-19. This CDR3 has 15 amino acids. Germline values: CDR1 LNHDA, CDR2 SQIVND (reference sequence). Unmatched junction bases numbered 10, after V lost 7 bases and J lost 7 bases. Only in-frame clones appear in the TCRdb table, and some are missing; sequencing was by immunoSEQ multiplex PCR. This table holds about 190,000 clones, 89% found once. The rearrangement joins TRBV19 to TRBJ2-2, with 9 nucleotides matching TRBD1. Input material: peripheral blood. The receptor comes from a man aged 35 to 55 with acute or convalescent COVID-19. CDR3 bases: TGTGCCAGTACGTGGTCGGGACAGGGATTCGGGGAGCTGTTTTTT. It encodes CASTWSGQGFGELFF.